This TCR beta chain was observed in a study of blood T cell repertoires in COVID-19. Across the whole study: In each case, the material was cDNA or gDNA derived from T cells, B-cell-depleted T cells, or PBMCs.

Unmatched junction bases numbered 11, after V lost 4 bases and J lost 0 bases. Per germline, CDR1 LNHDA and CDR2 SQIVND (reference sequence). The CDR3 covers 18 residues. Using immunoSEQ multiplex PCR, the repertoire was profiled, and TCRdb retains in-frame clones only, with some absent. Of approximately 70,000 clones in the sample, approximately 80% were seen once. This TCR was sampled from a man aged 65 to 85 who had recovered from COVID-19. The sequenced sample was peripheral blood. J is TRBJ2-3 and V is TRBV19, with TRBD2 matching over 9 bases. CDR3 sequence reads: CASSTGLARAFSTDTQYF. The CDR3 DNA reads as TGTGCCAGTAGTACAGGACTAGCGCGGGCATTCAGCACAGATACGCAGTATTTT.